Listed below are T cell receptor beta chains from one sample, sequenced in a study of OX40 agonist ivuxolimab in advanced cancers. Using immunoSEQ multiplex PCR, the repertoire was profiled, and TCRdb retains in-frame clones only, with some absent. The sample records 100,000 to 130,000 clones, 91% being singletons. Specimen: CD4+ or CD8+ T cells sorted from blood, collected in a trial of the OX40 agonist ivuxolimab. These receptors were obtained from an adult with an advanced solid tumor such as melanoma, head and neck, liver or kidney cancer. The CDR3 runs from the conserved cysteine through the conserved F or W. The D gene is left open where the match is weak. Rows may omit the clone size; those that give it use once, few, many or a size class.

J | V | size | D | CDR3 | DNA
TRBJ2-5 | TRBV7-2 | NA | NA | CASSLEGVTQYF | TGTGCCAGCAGCTTAGAGGGCGTGACCCAGTACTTC
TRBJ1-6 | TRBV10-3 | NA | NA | CAISEGAASYNSPLHF | TGTGCCATCAGTGAAGGGGCGGCCAGCTATAATTCACCCCTCCACTTT
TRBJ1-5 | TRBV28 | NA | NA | CASRLGQLDQPQHF | TGTGCCAGCAGATTGGGGCAGTTAGATCAGCCCCAGCATTTT
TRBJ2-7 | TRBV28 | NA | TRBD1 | CASSRDSPTYEQYF | TGTGCCAGCAGTCGGGACAGTCCAACCTACGAGCAGTACTTC
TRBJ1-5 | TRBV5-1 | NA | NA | CASSLVAGSEQPQHF | TGCGCCAGCAGCTTGGTTGCGGGGAGTGAACAGCCCCAGCATTTT
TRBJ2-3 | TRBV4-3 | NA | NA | CASSQEWSTDTQYF | TGCGCCAGCAGCCAAGAATGGAGCACAGATACGCAGTATTTT
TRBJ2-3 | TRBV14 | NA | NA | CASSQAGNTDTQYF | TGTGCCAGCAGCCAAGCTGGAAACACAGATACGCAGTATTTT
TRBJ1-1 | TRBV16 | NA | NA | CASSPSVGVATEAFF | TGTGCCAGCAGCCCATCGGTCGGGGTGGCCACTGAAGCTTTCTTT
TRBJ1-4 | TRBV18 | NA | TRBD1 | CASSLTGGYEKLFF | TGTGCCAGCTCCCTGACAGGGGGGTACGAAAAACTGTTTTTT
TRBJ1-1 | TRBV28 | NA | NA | CASSLNRAKTEAFF | TGTGCCAGCAGTTTAAACAGGGCGAAGACTGAAGCTTTCTTT
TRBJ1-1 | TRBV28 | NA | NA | CASSPGQEAFF | TGTGCCAGCAGTCCCGGACAAGAAGCTTTCTTT
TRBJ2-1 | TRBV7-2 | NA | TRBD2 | CASSAWEGNYNEQFF | TGTGCCAGCAGTGCCTGGGAGGGAAACTACAATGAGCAGTTCTTC
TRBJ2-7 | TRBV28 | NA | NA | CASSLTGTSYEQYF | TGTGCCAGCAGTCTCACCGGGACATCCTACGAGCAGTACTTC
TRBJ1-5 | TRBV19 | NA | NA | CASSPGPLRGNQPQHF | TGTGCCAGTAGTCCTGGACCTCTGAGGGGCAATCAGCCCCAGCATTTT
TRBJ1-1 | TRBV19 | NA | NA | CASSLSGVAEAFF | TGTGCCAGTAGCCTATCCGGGGTGGCTGAAGCTTTCTTT
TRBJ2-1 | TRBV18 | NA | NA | CASSPGESEQFF | TGTGCCAGCTCACCAGGGGAGAGTGAGCAGTTCTTC
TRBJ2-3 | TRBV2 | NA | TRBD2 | CASGTGGSDTQYF | TGTGCCAGCGGGACGGGAGGTTCAGATACGCAGTATTTT
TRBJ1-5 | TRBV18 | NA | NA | CASSPPGESWQPQHF | TGTGCCAGCTCACCACCGGGGGAGTCGTGGCAGCCCCAGCATTTT
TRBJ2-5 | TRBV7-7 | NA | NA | CASSLGRQGGPQETQYF | TGTGCTAGCAGCTTAGGTCGTCAGGGAGGCCCCCAAGAGACCCAGTACTTC
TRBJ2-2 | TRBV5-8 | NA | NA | CAGNSAPLFPGELFF | TGTGCCGGTAATAGCGCTCCGCTTTTTCCCGGGGAGCTGTTTTTT
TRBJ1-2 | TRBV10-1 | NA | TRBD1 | CASSEAKGGTETNYGYTF | TGCGCCAGCAGTGAGGCAAAGGGCGGGACAGAAACTAACTATGGCTACACCTTC
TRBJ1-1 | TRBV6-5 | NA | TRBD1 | CASRGGQLNTEAFF | TGTGCCAGCAGAGGGGGACAGTTGAACACTGAAGCTTTCTTT
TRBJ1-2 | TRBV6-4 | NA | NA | CAIQAEGKGYGYTF | TGTGCCATCCAAGCCGAGGGAAAAGGGTATGGCTACACCTTC
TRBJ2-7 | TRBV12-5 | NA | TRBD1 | CASGFGTGPLEQYF | TGTGCTAGTGGTTTTGGGACAGGGCCGCTCGAGCAGTACTTC
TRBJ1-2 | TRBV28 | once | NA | CASSFWEGRYGYTF | TGTGCCAGCAGTTTTTGGGAGGGCCGCTATGGCTACACCTTC
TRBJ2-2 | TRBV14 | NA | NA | CASSQRTGAGTGELFF | TGTGCCAGCAGCCAACGAACGGGGGCAGGCACCGGGGAGCTGTTTTTT
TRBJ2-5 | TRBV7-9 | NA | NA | CASSSRPQETQYF | TGTGCCAGCAGCAGCCGACCTCAAGAGACCCAGTACTTC
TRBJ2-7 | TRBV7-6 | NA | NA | CASSFGTGYEQYF | TGTGCCAGCAGCTTCGGGACGGGCTACGAGCAGTACTTC
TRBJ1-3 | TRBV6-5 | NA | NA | CATYSQSLSGNTIYF | TGTGCCACATATTCGCAGTCCCTCTCTGGAAACACCATATATTTT
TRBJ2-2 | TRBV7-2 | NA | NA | CASSWYTGELFF | TGTGCCAGCAGCTGGTACACCGGGGAGCTGTTTTTT
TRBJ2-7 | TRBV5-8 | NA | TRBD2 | CASSLSGASYEQYF | TGTGCCAGCAGCTTGAGCGGGGCCTCCTACGAGCAGTACTTC
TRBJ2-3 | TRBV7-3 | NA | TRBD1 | CASSPGTGNTDTQYF | TGTGCCAGCAGCCCCGGGACAGGGAATACAGATACGCAGTATTTT
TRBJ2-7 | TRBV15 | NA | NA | CATSTRSRDGSYEQYF | TGTGCCACCAGCACGAGATCCAGGGACGGATCCTACGAGCAGTACTTC
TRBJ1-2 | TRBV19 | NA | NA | CASSPVSDGYGYTF | TGTGCCAGTAGTCCCGTAAGCGATGGCTATGGCTACACCTTC
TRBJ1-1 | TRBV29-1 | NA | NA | CSVTGELGTEAFF | TGCAGCGTCACGGGAGAGTTGGGCACTGAAGCTTTCTTT
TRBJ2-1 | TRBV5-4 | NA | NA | CASSSRSSTNEQFF | TGTGCCAGCAGCTCCAGGAGCAGTACCAATGAGCAGTTCTTC
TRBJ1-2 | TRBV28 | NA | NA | CASSLLGAQGYTF | TGTGCCAGCAGTTTATTGGGGGCGCAGGGCTACACCTTC
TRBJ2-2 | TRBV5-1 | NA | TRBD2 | CASSLPLGLAGKAGELFF | TGCGCCAGCAGCCTCCCTTTAGGACTAGCGGGAAAGGCCGGGGAGCTGTTTTTT
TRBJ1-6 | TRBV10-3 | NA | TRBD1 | CAIRKGQGANSPLHF | TGTGCCATCAGGAAGGGACAGGGGGCAAATTCACCCCTCCACTTT
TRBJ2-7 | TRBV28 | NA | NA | CASSLPPPYEQYF | TGTGCCAGCAGTTTACCCCCCCCCTACGAGCAGTACTTC
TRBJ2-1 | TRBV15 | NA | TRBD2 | CATSREGTSGLNEQFF | TGTGCCACCAGCAGAGAAGGGACTAGCGGGCTCAATGAGCAGTTCTTC
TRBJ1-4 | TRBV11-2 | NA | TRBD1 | CASSLGTGWEKLFF | TGTGCCAGCAGCTTAGGGACAGGGTGGGAAAAACTGTTTTTT
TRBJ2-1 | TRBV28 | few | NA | CASSWNKPNLNEQFF | TGTGCCAGCAGTTGGAACAAACCCAATCTCAATGAGCAGTTCTTC
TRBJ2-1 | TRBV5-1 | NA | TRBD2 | CASSLAGREASNEQFF | TGCGCCAGCAGCTTGGCGGGGCGGGAGGCTAGCAATGAGCAGTTCTTC
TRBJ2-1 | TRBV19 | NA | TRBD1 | CASRDRGVSYNEQFF | TGTGCCAGCCGGGACAGGGGGGTTTCCTACAATGAGCAGTTCTTC
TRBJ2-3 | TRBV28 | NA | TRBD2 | CASSLIAGASRNTQYF | TGTGCCAGCAGTTTAATAGCGGGTGCAAGTCGGAATACGCAGTATTTT
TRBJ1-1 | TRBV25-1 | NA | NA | CASIHDRGMNTEAFF | TGTGCCAGCATTCACGACCGAGGAATGAACACTGAAGCTTTCTTT
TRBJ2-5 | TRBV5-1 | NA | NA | CASSSSGVGDLQETQYF | TGCGCCAGCAGCTCCTCGGGAGTGGGGGACCTACAAGAGACCCAGTACTTC
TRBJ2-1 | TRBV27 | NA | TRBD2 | CASSLYLAGVSNEQFF | TGTGCCAGCAGTTTATACTTGGCGGGAGTTTCAAATGAGCAGTTCTTC
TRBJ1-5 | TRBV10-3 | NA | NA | CAISEISSNQPQHF | TGTGCCATCAGTGAAATTAGTAGCAATCAGCCCCAGCATTTT
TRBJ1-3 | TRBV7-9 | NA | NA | CASSLGPTVGNTIYF | TGTGCCAGCAGCTTGGGACCGACGGTTGGAAACACCATATATTTT
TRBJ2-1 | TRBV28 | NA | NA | CASSRYEQFF | TGTGCCAGCAGCAGGTATGAGCAGTTCTTC
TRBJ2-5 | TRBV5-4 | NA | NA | CASSFPGPQETQYF | TGTGCCAGCAGCTTCCCAGGGCCCCAAGAGACCCAGTACTTC
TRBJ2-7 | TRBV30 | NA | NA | CAWSVPALRGESYEQYF | TGTGCCTGGAGTGTACCGGCACTCAGGGGGGAGTCCTACGAGCAGTACTTC
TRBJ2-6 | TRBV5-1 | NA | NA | CASSLAVGPDVLTF | TGCGCCAGCAGCTTGGCCGTAGGGCCCGACGTCCTGACTTTC
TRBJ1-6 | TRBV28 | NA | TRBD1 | CASSFWNRGRSPLHF | TGTGCCAGCAGTTTCTGGAACAGGGGGCGGTCACCCCTCCACTTT
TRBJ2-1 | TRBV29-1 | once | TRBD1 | CSAGTGVVEQFF | TGCAGCGCGGGGACAGGGGTGGTAGAGCAGTTCTTC
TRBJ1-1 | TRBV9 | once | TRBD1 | CASSVGTGGTEAFF | TGTGCCAGCAGCGTAGGGACAGGGGGCACTGAAGCTTTCTTT